The 14 T cell receptor beta chains reported below all come from one sample, sequenced in a study of beta chain features in type 1 diabetes. cDNA synthesis used the whole RNA isolate, giving expressed TCRB sequences. Sequenced by immunoSEQ multiplex PCR; TCRdb stores in-frame clones only, minus some. The table includes 620,000 or so clones, around 16% detected once. Sequencing input: naive CD4+ T cells from blood. Receptor source: a man in his late teens or twenties in good health.

The rearrangement uses TRBV14 and TRBJ2-7; 10 bases fit TRBD1. In germline, CDR1 is SGHDN, CDR2 FVKESK. V shed 4 bases and J 4 bases; nucleotides not matched to a gene: 7. This CDR3 region has 15 residues. DNA for the CDR3: TGTGCCAGCAGCCCCTGGGACAGGGGTTGGTACGAGCAGTACTTC. This sequence encodes CASSPWDRGWYEQYF.

This clone was seen a handful of times. This chain uses TRBV7-2 with TRBJ2-7; D is unresolved. The V and J ends lost 0 bases and 7 bases respectively, with 10 bases between them. Looked up from germline, CDR1 is SGHTA and CDR2 is FQGNSA. CDR3 size: 13 residues. The CDR3 spells CASSLAGAWEQYF. The DNA of the CDR3 is TGTGCCAGCAGCTTAGCGGGCGCGTGGGAGCAGTACTTC.

This clone was counted only a few times. The gene calls are TRBV6-1 and TRBJ2-5; no firm D call. The V end lost 0 bases, the J end lost 1 base, and 6 bases lay between the germline ends. The germline gives CDR1 MNHNS, CDR2 SASEGT. This CDR3 contains 14 residues. The CDR3 sequence is CASSEAWGQETQYF. The DNA of the CDR3 is TGTGCCAGCAGTGAAGCCTGGGGCCAAGAGACCCAGTACTTC.

A few counts support this clone. The rearrangement links TRBV5-4 to TRBJ2-6; possibly TRBD1 or TRBD2 for D (5 bases each). The CDR3 runs 16 residues. Germline assignment: CDR1 SGHNT and CDR2 YYREEE (reference sequence). Deletions cut 0 bases from V and 4 bases from J, with 11 bases between. The CDR3 DNA follows: TGTGCCAGCAGCTTGGGTTCCGGGACCGGGGCCAACGTCCTGACTTTC. Translated, it gives CASSLGSGTGANVLTF.

V gene TRBV20-1 combines with J gene TRBJ2-3; no firm D call. The CDR3 consists of 11 residues. The germline gives CDR1 DFQATT, CDR2 SNEGSKA (reference sequence). The CDR3 loop reads CSRSWATAQYF. The CDR3 DNA follows: TGCAGCCGAAGCTGGGCCACAGCGCAGTATTTT.

V gene TRBV4-2 combines with J gene TRBJ1-5, with TRBD1 matching over 7 bases. Trimming removed 2 bases from V and 5 bases from J; junction bases left unmatched: 15. In germline, CDR1 is LGHNA, CDR2 YNFKEQ. The CDR3 is 18 residues long. For the CDR3, the DNA is TGTGCCAGCAGCCAAAGAATCTTGAGACAGGGTGAGGATCAGCCCCAGCATTTT. As protein: CASSQRILRQGEDQPQHF.

The V call is TRBV5-4, the J call TRBJ1-3; perhaps TRBD1 as D (6 bases). The CDR3 extends over 16 amino acids. V was clipped by 1 base and J by 0 bases, with 11 bases between them. CDR1 and CDR2 (germline): SGHNT, YYREEE (reference sequence). The CDR3 DNA follows: TGTGCCAGCAGCTTGCGGACAGATTCCTCTGGAAACACCATATATTTT. This sequence encodes CASSLRTDSSGNTIYF.

This clone has a handful of counts. J is TRBJ1-1 and V is TRBV29-1; 7 bases are shared with TRBD1. Germline CDR1 is SQVTM and CDR2 is ANQGSEA. The V segment lost 6 bases and the J segment 1 base; nucleotides outside the gene matches: 8. This CDR3 has 14 residues. CDR3 amino acids: CSVRTGQENTEAFF. In DNA form, the CDR3 reads TGCAGCGTACGAACCGGACAGGAGAACACTGAAGCTTTCTTT.

V gene TRBV5-1 combines with J gene TRBJ2-6, with a weak D call TRBD2 (5 bases). Germline values: CDR1 SGHRS, CDR2 YFSETQ. Deletions cut 4 bases from V and 0 bases from J, with 8 bases between. This CDR3 is 15 amino acids long. The CDR3 coding sequence is TGCGCCAGCAGCATCGGGAACTCTGGGGCCAACGTCCTGACTTTC. Its translation: CASSIGNSGANVLTF.

This clone came up a few times. The V call is TRBV11-2, the J call TRBJ2-3; no clear D. Germline values: CDR1 SGHAT, CDR2 FQNNGV. The CDR3 covers 14 residues. Trimming shortened V by 6 bases and J by 2 bases, and 12 bases separated the two germline ends. Here the CDR3 reads CASSFRRYTDTQYF. CDR3 sequence (DNA): TGTGCCAGCAGTTTCCGACGGTACACAGATACGCAGTATTTT.

V gene TRBV4-2 combines with J gene TRBJ1-5, with 9 bases that match TRBD1. V shed 2 bases and J 6 bases; nucleotides not matched to a gene: 8. This CDR3 has 16 residues. Germline V gives CDR1 LGHNA, CDR2 YNFKEQ. The CDR3, as DNA: TGTGCCAGCAGCCAAAGTCCGGGACAGGGAGGTCAGCCCCAGCATTTT. This codes for CASSQSPGQGGQPQHF.

In the case of this clone: Within the sample, other DNA sequences also encode this same CDR3. V and J are TRBV19 and TRBJ1-1; TRBD1 matches 8 bases. The CDR3 has 15 amino acids. Germline values: CDR1 LNHDA, CDR2 SQIVND (reference sequence). Germline trimming cut 5 bases from V and 1 base from J; bases unmatched to any gene: 6. The CDR3 is CASSGRTGKNTEAFF. CDR3 bases: TGTGCCAGTAGTGGCCGGACAGGGAAGAACACTGAAGCTTTCTTT.

The V and J genes are TRBV9 and TRBJ2-3, with D unclear. The CDR3 is made up of 15 amino acids. Germline assignment: CDR1 SGDLS and CDR2 YYNGEE. The V end lost 0 bases, the J end lost 3 bases, and 11 bases lay between the germline ends. Here the CDR3 DNA reads TGTGCCAGCAGCGTAGATATAGGGAAAACAGATACGCAGTATTTT. Amino acids: CASSVDIGKTDTQYF.

The chain links TRBV4-2 to TRBJ2-1; 13 nucleotides line up with TRBD2. The CDR3 totals 18 residues. J gave up 0 bases and V 4 bases, and 6 bases lay outside the gene matches. Germline V CDR1 and CDR2: LGHNA, YNFKEQ. The CDR3 nucleotides are TGTGCCAGCAGCCGGCTCGGACTAGCGGGAGTCTCCTACAATGAGCAGTTCTTC. This translates into CASSRLGLAGVSYNEQFF.